A selection of T cell receptor beta chains follows, all from one sample in a study of regulatory T cells in long-lasting Graves disease. TCRdb re-called the multiplex PCR reads through MiXCR, storing one row per CDR3 protein. The sample contains about 460,000 distinct CDR3 sequences, around 15% of which appear only once. A further study also used this sample, focusing on T cells in Graves' hyperthyroidism and ophthalmopathy.

The sample in question was peripheral blood mononuclear cells (PBMCs), obtained at new diagnosis, from a patient treated with antithyroid drugs. Receptors were obtained from a woman aged 45-65 years with Graves disease. The CDR3 runs from the conserved cysteine through the conserved F or W.

V: TRBV20-1; J: TRBJ2-5; CDR3: CSARGVGESYQETQYF
V: TRBV29-1; J: TRBJ1-1; CDR3: CSVAGQWNTEAFF
V: TRBV3-1; J: TRBJ2-7; CDR3: CASSTREGIYEQYF
V: TRBV5-1; J: TRBJ2-3; CDR3: CASSLGNPATDTQYF
V: TRBV27; J: TRBJ2-7; CDR3: CASSSKGLGPFYEQYF
V: TRBV28; J: TRBJ1-2; CDR3: CASRGRTHGGYTF
V: TRBV20-1; J: TRBJ2-7; CDR3: CSASGQGRSREQYF
V: TRBV28; J: TRBJ2-1; CDR3: CASSSAVGGSYNEQFF
V: TRBV20-1; J: TRBJ2-1; CDR3: CSARELAGAYNEQFF
V: TRBV6-2/TRBV6-3; J: TRBJ2-3; CDR3: CATRDRRSTDTQYF
V: TRBV3-1; J: TRBJ2-1; CDR3: CASSQDNAWNEQFF
V: TRBV29-1; J: TRBJ2-6; CDR3: CSVEDSGDSGANVLTF
V: TRBV5-6; J: TRBJ1-1; CDR3: CASSPVGDSNTEAFF
V: TRBV2; J: TRBJ2-5; CDR3: CASKAGVRETQYF
V: TRBV11-2; J: TRBJ2-3; CDR3: CASSLQTDTQYF
V: TRBV7-9; J: TRBJ2-1; CDR3: CASSLLGQRYNEQFF
V: TRBV18; J: TRBJ2-5; CDR3: CASSPRKGLQETQYF
V: TRBV6-2/TRBV6-3; J: TRBJ2-2; CDR3: CASSEGWASGNTGELFF
V: TRBV10-3; J: TRBJ2-4; CDR3: CAISETWTGTKNIQYF
V: TRBV7-9; J: TRBJ2-5; CDR3: CASSETETQYF
V: TRBV4-2; J: TRBJ2-2; CDR3: CASSLPGQNTGELFF
V: TRBV28; J: TRBJ1-1; CDR3: CASSFQATLNTEAFF
V: TRBV28; J: TRBJ2-7; CDR3: CASGDRAFFYEQYF
V: TRBV3-1; J: TRBJ1-5; CDR3: CASSIGEGGQPQHF
V: TRBV11-1; J: TRBJ2-7; CDR3: CASSLVWGGGYEQYF
V: TRBV28; J: TRBJ2-7; CDR3: CASSFSGRGSYEQYF
V: TRBV10-3; J: TRBJ1-2; CDR3: CAISEQNYGYTF
V: TRBV2; J: TRBJ1-4; CDR3: CASNGGTNEKLFF
V: TRBV11-2; J: TRBJ2-1; CDR3: CASTTEASPYNEQFF
V: TRBV20-1; J: TRBJ1-2; CDR3: CSARSYDINGYTF
V: TRBV5-1; J: TRBJ2-6; CDR3: CARSDRAGSGANVLTF
V: TRBV9; J: TRBJ1-1; CDR3: CASSVVFGNTEAFF
V: TRBV25-1; J: TRBJ2-1; CDR3: CASARGGEQFF
V: TRBV11-2; J: TRBJ2-4; CDR3: CASRSAKNIQYF
V: TRBV9; J: TRBJ2-3; CDR3: CASSVEGAADTQYF
V: TRBV6-5; J: TRBJ2-3; CDR3: CASSYSRWGTDTQYF
V: TRBV9; J: TRBJ1-2; CDR3: CASSSTRAEEYGYTF
V: TRBV30; J: TRBJ1-5; CDR3: CAWSTGTRINQPQHF
V: TRBV3-1; J: TRBJ1-2; CDR3: CASSQIQGLEGYTF
V: TRBV5-5; J: TRBJ2-5; CDR3: CASSLDQQETQYF
V: TRBV19; J: TRBJ2-3; CDR3: CASKTRTGGSTQYF
V: TRBV9; J: TRBJ2-1; CDR3: CASSVGPGGMGNEQFF
V: TRBV5-1; J: TRBJ1-5; CDR3: CASSLEDSTNQPQHF
V: TRBV6-5; J: TRBJ2-5; CDR3: CASSYSGQAGYGETQYF
V: TRBV6-2/TRBV6-3; J: TRBJ1-5; CDR3: CASRAGNQPQHF
V: TRBV27; J: TRBJ2-1; CDR3: CASSLGGVSEQFF
V: TRBV6-2/TRBV6-3; J: TRBJ2-3; CDR3: CASSYGPGPRTDTQYF
V: TRBV2; J: TRBJ2-3; CDR3: CASRAYSSSNTDTQYF
V: TRBV24-1; J: TRBJ2-2; CDR3: CATEGQVNTGELFF
V: TRBV6-9; J: TRBJ1-6; CDR3: CASSYGQGLNSPLHF
V: TRBV5-1; J: TRBJ2-3; CDR3: CASTRGIAGGQDTQYF
V: TRBV5-6; J: TRBJ2-2; CDR3: CASGAQGQGALDTGELFF
V: TRBV7-9; J: TRBJ2-7; CDR3: CASSLATRVSWTPQYF
V: TRBV15; J: TRBJ1-4; CDR3: CATSTRTGAEKLFF
V: TRBV5-1; J: TRBJ1-4; CDR3: CASSLGASTNEKLFF